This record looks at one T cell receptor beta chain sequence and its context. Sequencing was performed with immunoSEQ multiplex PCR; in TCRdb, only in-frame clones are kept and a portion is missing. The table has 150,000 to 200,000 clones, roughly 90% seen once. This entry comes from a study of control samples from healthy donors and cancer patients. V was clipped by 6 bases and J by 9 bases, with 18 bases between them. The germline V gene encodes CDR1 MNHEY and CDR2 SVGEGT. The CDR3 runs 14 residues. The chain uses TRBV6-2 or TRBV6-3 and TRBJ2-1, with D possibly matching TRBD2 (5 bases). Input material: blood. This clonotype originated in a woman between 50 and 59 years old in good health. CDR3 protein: CASSTQFTSGEQFF. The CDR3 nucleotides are TGTGCCAGCAGCACCCAGTTTACTAGTGGTGAGCAGTTCTTC.